The 25 T cell receptor beta chains given below trace back to one sample, sequenced in a study of regulatory T cells in long-lasting Graves disease. Construction of TCR beta libraries relied on iRepertoire HTBI primers and on Arm-PCR targeting CDR3 regions. Using its own MiXCR run on the multiplex PCR reads, TCRdb lists one record per CDR3 protein. This table holds 500,000 or so distinct CDR3 sequences, around 15% found once. Time point meaning: newly diagnosed GD, antithyroid drugs for less than 3 months. Making the TCR library involved RNA that had been extracted from PBMCs. The sample also formed part of further work on T cells in Graves' hyperthyroidism and ophthalmopathy.

The source was peripheral blood mononuclear cells (PBMCs), collected at new diagnosis, from a patient treated with antithyroid drugs. These receptors were obtained from a man aged 35-49 years with Graves disease.

This clonotype was counted at least ten times. The V and J genes are TRBV6-2 or TRBV6-3 and TRBJ1-1; 7 positions match TRBD1. Trimming removed 6 bases from V and 5 bases from J; junction bases left unmatched: 9. The CDR3 consists of 14 residues. The germline gives CDR1 MNHEY, CDR2 SVGEGT. The CDR3 sequence: CASSDRQGWTEAFF. As DNA, the CDR3 is TGTGCCAGCAGCGATCGACAGGGCTGGACTGAAGCTTTCTTT.

The chain joins TRBV12-3 or TRBV12-4 to TRBJ2-3; 12 positions agree with TRBD2. The CDR3 is 16 residues long. Germline trimming cut 8 bases from V and 5 bases from J; bases unmatched to any gene: 11. This CDR3 reads CASGARLAGEIDTQYF. CDR3 DNA: TGTGCCAGCGGTGCCCGACTAGCGGGGGAGATAGATACGCAGTATTTT.

The chain combines TRBV2 with TRBJ2-3, with 7 bases fitting TRBD2. The germline V gene encodes CDR1 SNHLY and CDR2 FYNNEI. The V segment lost 5 bases and the J segment 1 base; nucleotides outside the gene matches: 9. The CDR3 runs 16 residues. The CDR3 coding sequence is TGTGCCAGCAGTCTTGGGGAGGGTAGGGGCACAGATACGCAGTATTTT. Amino acids: CASSLGEGRGTDTQYF.

This clonotype was detected only a few times. The chain recombines TRBV9 with TRBJ2-3, with D possibly matching TRBD1 (5 bases). Trimming took 4 bases from V and 0 from J, leaving 15 bases between them. Germline CDR1 reads SGDLS; CDR2 reads YYNGEE. This CDR3 is 16 amino acids long. The CDR3 spells CASSPLGQTSTDTQYF. The DNA of the CDR3 is TGTGCCAGCAGCCCCCTGGGGCAGACTAGCACAGATACGCAGTATTTT.

In regard to this clonotype: A much larger clone lies a single base off, so this may be a read error. The DNA of the CDR3 is TGTGCCACCGAAGCGAAGCGGGAGGACCTTGATGGGGCGCAGTTCTTC. It translates to CATEAKREDLDGAQFF. The V gene is TRBV24-1, the J gene TRBJ2-1; 9 bases agree with TRBD2. V lost 9 bases and J lost 12; bases outside the gene matches: 20. The germline V gene has CDR1 KGHDR and CDR2 SFDVKD. The CDR3 sequence is 16 residues long.

This clonotype was found many times. The chain is built from TRBV7-2 and TRBJ2-1, with D possibly called TRBD1 or TRBD2 (6 bases each). The CDR3 is made up of 16 amino acids. CDR1 is SGHTA and CDR2 is FQGNSA in the germline V gene. Trimming shortened V by 2 bases and J by 4 bases, and 15 bases separated the two germline ends. The CDR3 protein is CASSLKGQGRYNEQFF. In DNA form, the CDR3 reads TGTGCCAGCAGCTTAAAGGGGCAGGGGAGGTACAATGAGCAGTTCTTC.

This clonotype showed up just a few times. V is TRBV30 and J is TRBJ2-1; D gene uncertain. CDR3 size: 14 residues. V lost 3 bases and J lost 4, with 13 bases in between. The germline V gene encodes CDR1 GTSNPN and CDR2 SVGIG (reference sequence). CDR3 DNA: TGTGCCTGGAGGAGACATCCACTATACAATGAGCAGTTCTTC. Translation gives CAWRRHPLYNEQFF.

At least ten counts were recorded for this clonotype. The chain recombines TRBV12-3 or TRBV12-4 with TRBJ1-1; no clear D gene. The CDR3 has 14 amino acids. The V end lost 3 bases, the J end lost 0 bases, and 8 bases lay between the germline ends. The DNA for the CDR3 is TGTGCCAGCAGTTTTATGACAATGAACACTGAAGCTTTCTTT. Its protein is CASSFMTMNTEAFF.

This clonotype was detected only a few times. This chain uses TRBV7-9 with TRBJ2-2, with a tentative D call TRBD1 (6 bases). With 6 bases removed from V and 4 bases from J, the gap between germline ends came to 12 bases. The CDR3 loop spans 14 amino acids. Germline V CDR1 and CDR2: SEHNR, FQNEAQ (reference sequence). The DNA of the CDR3 is TGTGCCAGCAGACCACAGGGTCGCACCGGGGAGCTGTTTTTT. This translates into CASRPQGRTGELFF.

V is TRBV12-3 or TRBV12-4 and J is TRBJ2-1, with D unresolved. The CDR3 spans 14 residues. V lost 1 base, J lost 6 bases, and 10 bases lay in between. The CDR3 sequence: CASSLGRRSNEQFF. The DNA of the CDR3 is TGTGCCAGCAGTTTAGGCCGCCGTTCCAATGAGCAGTTCTTC.

As DNA, the CDR3 is TGTGCCAGTAGTATAGTAATTCGGCCGGGAGAAACCCAGTACTTC. Translation gives CASSIVIRPGETQYF. The chain carries TRBV19 and TRBJ2-5; D is perhaps TRBD2 (6 bases). The CDR3 runs to 15 residues. CDR1 is LNHDA, CDR2 SQIVND, per germline (reference sequence). Deletions cut 1 base from V and 8 bases from J, with 17 bases between.

This CDR3 is CASSYSTDTYEQYF. In DNA form, the CDR3 reads TGTGCCAGCAGTTACTCGACTGATACCTACGAGCAGTACTTC. The rearrangement joins TRBV6-5 to TRBJ2-7; D unresolved. The germline gives CDR1 MNHEY, CDR2 SVGAGI. The CDR3 is made up of 14 amino acids. Deletions cut 0 bases from V and 2 bases from J, with 8 bases between.

This clonotype was recorded at least ten times. The J gene is TRBJ2-3, the V gene TRBV29-1; D may be TRBD1 or TRBD2 (6 bases each). The CDR3 loop spans 14 amino acids. V shed 7 bases and J shed 2 bases, with 16 bases lying between them. CDR1 and CDR2 (germline): SQVTM, ANQGSEA. The CDR3 DNA is TGCAGCGCACCCGGGGGCAGAGACACAGATACGCAGTATTTT. Protein: CSAPGGRDTDTQYF.

V is TRBV20-1 and J is TRBJ2-1, with no clear D. V lost 5 bases and J 5 bases, leaving 4 bases between the germline ends. The CDR3 runs to 10 residues. The V gene's germline CDR1 is DFQATT and CDR2 SNEGSKA (reference sequence). The CDR3 loop reads CSAPNNEQFF. DNA of the CDR3: TGCAGTGCTCCCAACAATGAGCAGTTCTTC.

This clonotype was picked up a small number of times. The chain employs TRBV7-6 and TRBJ2-7; no firm D call. The V and J ends lost 1 base and 4 bases respectively, with 17 bases between them. From germline, CDR1 is SGHVS and CDR2 FNYEAQ. This CDR3 is 16 amino acids long. This chain's CDR3 is CASSLDSGGYVYEQYF. Here the CDR3 DNA reads TGTGCCAGCAGCTTAGATTCTGGCGGTTATGTTTACGAGCAGTACTTC.

In its sample, this clonotype was seen many times. The gene calls are TRBV5-1 and TRBJ2-2, with a tentative D call TRBD2 (5 bases). The CDR3 runs to 16 residues. Germline V CDR1 and CDR2: SGHRS, YFSETQ. Trimming removed 4 bases at V and 0 bases at J, with 13 bases between. DNA for the CDR3: TGCGCCAGCAGCGCACTAGGTGGTGCGAACACCGGGGAGCTGTTTTTT. Amino acids: CASSALGGANTGELFF. Based on the CDR3 plus reference TRBV5-1 and TRBJ2-2, the full variable domain is KAGVTQTPRYLIKTRGQQVTLSCSPISGHRSVSWYQQTPGQGLQFLFEYFSETQRNKGNFPGRFSGRQFSNSRSEMNVSTLELGDSALYLCASSALGGANTGELFFGEGSRLTVL.

This clonotype was found many times. Germline and junction disagree at one end, which may indicate a read error. The chain joins TRBV30 to TRBJ2-7, with 7 bases identical to TRBD1. Germline assignment: CDR1 GTSNPN and CDR2 SVGIG (reference sequence). CDR3 size: 14 residues. The DNA for the CDR3 is TGTACCTGGAGTCCTAAGGGACAGTCCCACGAGCAGTACTTC. It specifies CTWSPKGQSHEQYF.

The CDR3 is CASSIWHSNTEAFF. The CDR3 bases are TGTGCCAGTAGTATTTGGCACTCGAACACTGAAGCTTTCTTT. The chain links TRBV19 to TRBJ1-1; the D is unclear. Trimming took off 3 bases at V and 1 base at J, with 9 bases between the two ends. Germline lookup yields CDR1 LNHDA and CDR2 SQIVND (reference sequence). The length of the CDR3 is 14 residues.

This clonotype appeared many times. V is TRBV10-3 and J is TRBJ2-1; TRBD1 aligns across 9 bases. This CDR3 has 12 amino acids. Germline loops: CDR1 ENHRY, CDR2 SYGVKD. V lost 6 bases and J lost 9; bases outside the gene matches: 3. The CDR3, as DNA: TGTGCCATCAGCGCGACAGGGGGTGAGCAGTTCTTC. Translation: CAISATGGEQFF.

At least ten counts were recorded for this clonotype. The chain uses TRBV27 and TRBJ2-1, with D perhaps TRBD1 or TRBD2 (6 bases each). V was cut by 5 bases and J by 0 bases, with 17 bases left in between. The length of the CDR3 is 17 residues. The germline V gene has CDR1 MNHEY and CDR2 SMNVEV (reference sequence). The CDR3 loop reads CASSTGAGPSSYNEQFF. CDR3 DNA: TGTGCCAGCAGTACGGGGGCGGGCCCCAGCTCCTACAATGAGCAGTTCTTC.

This clonotype was seen only a few times. J is TRBJ2-6 and V is TRBV15; possibly TRBD1 or TRBD2 for D (6 bases each). Germline V lookup: CDR1 LNHNV, CDR2 YYDKDF (reference sequence). The CDR3 covers 20 residues. V lost 0 bases, J lost 2 bases, and 20 bases lay in between. CDR3 in DNA: TGTGCCACCAGCAGAGATGGAGGGGGACGTGTAATCACTGGGGCCAACGTCCTGACTTTC. Translated, it gives CATSRDGGGRVITGANVLTF.

The table lists this clonotype with a few counts. The chain couples TRBV20-1 to TRBJ1-5; 8 positions agree with TRBD1. V shed 1 base and J 6 bases; nucleotides not matched to a gene: 8. CDR3 length equals 15 residues. CDR1 and CDR2 (germline): DFQATT, SNEGSKA (reference sequence). The CDR3 region has the DNA TGCAGTGCTAGAGGGGAGCAGGGGGCGATTCAGCCCCAGCATTTT. The encoded protein is CSARGEQGAIQPQHF.

The chain combines TRBV24-1 with TRBJ2-7; 9 bases map to TRBD2. Germline CDR1 KGHDR, CDR2 SFDVKD. The V gene end was trimmed by 1 base and the J gene end by 1 base; junction bases not matched to a gene: 10. The CDR3 loop spans 18 amino acids. For the CDR3, the DNA is TGTGCCACCAGTGATTTTTCGCTAGCGGGATTCGAATCCTACGAGCAGTACTTC. Amino acid sequence: CATSDFSLAGFESYEQYF.

This clonotype was detected many times. The chain recombines TRBV5-1 with TRBJ2-3, with D unclear. Looked up from germline, CDR1 is SGHRS and CDR2 is YFSETQ. The CDR3 runs to 13 residues. V dropped 6 bases and J dropped 2 bases, with 10 bases sitting between them. In DNA form, the CDR3 reads TGCGCCAGCAAAGTAGCCCCCACAGATACGCAGTATTTT. This sequence encodes CASKVAPTDTQYF.

At least ten counts were recorded for this clonotype. This chain connects TRBV6-1 to TRBJ2-1; 11 bases fit TRBD2. This CDR3 is 16 amino acids long. With 7 bases clipped from V and 4 bases from J, the junction kept 9 bases outside the gene matches. CDR1 is MNHNS, CDR2 SASEGT, per germline. CDR3 in amino acids: CASTPTSGRKYNEQFF. The CDR3 DNA reads TGTGCCAGCACCCCTACTAGCGGGAGAAAATACAATGAGCAGTTCTTC.